The 11 T cell receptor beta chains below all came from one sample that was sequenced in a study of blood T cell repertoires in COVID-19. Here immunoSEQ multiplex PCR was the method, and the copy in TCRdb shows in-frame clones only, minus some. The data show over 250,000 clones, roughly 89% seen once. The sample consisted of peripheral blood. Every receptor here comes from a man aged 45 to 65 with acute or convalescent COVID-19.

The chain uses TRBV6-5 and TRBJ1-5; D possibly corresponds to TRBD1 (5 bases). Germline-derived CDR1 and CDR2 are MNHEY and SVGAGI. V lost 6 bases and J 3 bases, leaving 15 bases between the germline ends. The CDR3 is made up of 15 amino acids. For the CDR3, the DNA is TGTGCCAGCAGATACCCCCGGGGGAACAATCAGCCCCAGCATTTT. This sequence encodes CASRYPRGNNQPQHF.

This chain uses TRBV5-5 with TRBJ2-5; possible D gene TRBD1, 5 bases. The germline V gene encodes CDR1 SGHKS and CDR2 YYEKEE (reference sequence). This CDR3 spans 14 amino acids. Trimming removed 0 bases at V and 2 bases at J, with 8 bases between. This chain's CDR3 is CASSLVRQQETQYF. The CDR3 DNA is TGTGCCAGCAGCTTGGTAAGACAGCAAGAGACCCAGTACTTC. The full variable domain, completed using reference TRBV5-5 and TRBJ2-5, is DAGVTQSPTHLIKTRGQQVTLRCSPISGHKSVSWYQQVLGQGPQFIFQYYEKEERGRGNFPDRFSARQFPNYSSELNVNALLLGDSALYLCASSLVRQQETQYFGPGTRLLVL.

In DNA, the CDR3 is TGTGCCATCAGTGCTCCCGTATCCAGGGGCCCGAACACCGGGGAGCTGTTTTTT. It translates to CAISAPVSRGPNTGELFF. The chain combines TRBV10-3 with TRBJ2-2; a possible D gene is TRBD1 (6 bases). Per germline, CDR1 ENHRY and CDR2 SYGVKD. Trimming removed 4 bases from V and 0 bases from J, with 18 bases in between. CDR3 length: 18 residues.

This sequence joins TRBV21-1 and TRBJ1-5. TRBV21-1 is noted as a pseudogene. The CDR3 is 15 amino acids. Written as DNA, the CDR3 is TGTGCCAGCAGCAAATGGTCGGGTCCCAATCAGCCCCAGCATTTT. This gives the protein CASSKWSGPNQPQHF.

The sample holds a few counts of this clone. This chain uses TRBV9 with TRBJ2-7; 10 bases fit TRBD1. The CDR3 runs to 14 residues. Germline V lookup: CDR1 SGDLS, CDR2 YYNGEE. After removal of 4 bases from V and 7 bases from J, the junction contained 8 bases not matched to a gene. The CDR3 DNA follows: TGTGCCAGCAGCCAGGGACAGGGGCAAAGGGAGCAGTACTTC. This translates into CASSQGQGQREQYF.

The chain couples TRBV2 to TRBJ2-7; maybe TRBD1 (6 bases). The V end lost 8 bases, the J end lost 4 bases, and 15 bases lay between the germline ends. Germline CDR1 is SNHLY and CDR2 is FYNNEI. CDR3 length equals 13 residues. The CDR3 sequence: CASGRTVQYEQYF. CDR3 nucleotide sequence: TGTGCCAGCGGAAGGACAGTTCAATACGAGCAGTACTTC.

This chain connects TRBV2 to TRBJ2-2; 9 nucleotides line up with TRBD1. This CDR3 has 16 amino acids. Trimming took 7 bases from V and 7 from J; bases not matched to a gene: 13. CDR1 and CDR2 from the germline V gene are SNHLY and FYNNEI. In DNA, the CDR3 is TGTGCCAGCACCCGAGAGGGCAGGGGACAGGGCGGGGAGCTGTTTTTT. This codes for CASTREGRGQGGELFF.

The chain joins TRBV27 to TRBJ1-5, with TRBD1 identical over 10 bases. Germline loops: CDR1 MNHEY, CDR2 SMNVEV (reference sequence). CDR3 size: 16 residues. The ends lost 5 bases at V and 4 bases at J; junction bases unmatched: 8. The CDR3 is CASSPLGQGRNQPQHF. In DNA form, the CDR3 reads TGTGCCAGCAGTCCCCTGGGACAGGGGCGTAATCAGCCCCAGCATTTT.

The chain employs TRBV6-1 and TRBJ1-2; D possibly corresponds to TRBD1 (6 bases). Germline lookup yields CDR1 MNHNS and CDR2 SASEGT. This CDR3 region has 14 residues. V was cut by 0 bases and J by 5 bases, with 10 bases left in between. The CDR3 DNA reads TGTGCCAGCAGTGAAGCGGCGGGGGCATATGGCTACACCTTC. It specifies CASSEAAGAYGYTF.

The chain is built from TRBV11-1 and TRBJ2-5, with D perhaps matching TRBD2 (5 bases). Germline V gene sequence: CDR1 SGHAT, CDR2 FQDESV (reference sequence). The germline V and J ends were trimmed by 5 bases and 1 base, with 8 bases remaining between them. This CDR3 region has 13 residues. CDR3 sequence: CASSARGQETQYF. The CDR3 region has the DNA TGTGCCAGCAGCGCACGGGGCCAAGAGACCCAGTACTTC. The complete variable domain, with remaining parts taken from reference TRBV11-1 and TRBJ2-5, reads EAEVAQSPRYKITEKSQAVAFWCDPISGHATLYWYRQILGQGPELLVQFQDESVVDDSQLPKDRFSAERLKGVDSTLKIQPAELGDSAMYLCASSARGQETQYFGPGTRLLVL.

The chain links TRBV29-1 to TRBJ2-3; TRBD2 matches at 8 bases. The length of the CDR3 is 14 residues. V lost 6 bases to trimming and J lost 0 bases; unmatched junction nucleotides: 5. The germline gives CDR1 SQVTM, CDR2 ANQGSEA. CDR3 coding DNA: TGCAGCGTCGTGGCGGGGGGAAGCACAGATACGCAGTATTTT. Translating gives CSVVAGGSTDTQYF.